This T cell receptor (beta chain) is from a study of regulatory T cells in long-lasting Graves disease. Study-level results: Among persistent patients, a larger number of public clonotypes were shared (around 3,000) than among newly diagnosed patients (approximately 970). Persistent cases of Graves' showed reduced TCR diversity relative to newly diagnosed patients.

Arm-PCR of CDR3 regions and iRepertoire HTBI primers were the basis on which TCR beta libraries were built. TCRdb redid the calling of the multiplex PCR reads with MiXCR, one entry per CDR3 protein. The table shows 450,000 to 700,000 distinct CDR3 sequences, with 13% occurring only once. Time point denoted: newly diagnosed GD, antithyroid drugs for less than 3 months. PBMCs provided the RNA from which the TCR library was made. This clonotype was counted many times. Its specificity is unknown. V dropped 3 bases and J dropped 4; count of bases not matched to a gene: 9. Germline loops: CDR1 DFQATT, CDR2 SNEGSKA (reference sequence). The CDR3 length is 15 residues. This sample was shared with a second study, whose subject was T cells in Graves' hyperthyroidism and ophthalmopathy. In that study: Using 13 V-J features, a model discriminated ophthalmopathy from stable hyperthyroidism.

The sequence derives from a man aged 25-45 years with Graves disease. This material consisted of peripheral blood mononuclear cells (PBMCs), taken at new diagnosis, from a patient treated with antithyroid drugs. This rearrangement joins TRBV20-1 to TRBJ2-7; 10 bases fit TRBD2. The CDR3 bases are TGCAGTGCTAGTGGGGCTAGCGGGAGTGGGTACGAGCAGTACTTC. Its protein is CSASGASGSGYEQYF.